The 26 T cell receptor beta chains given below trace back to one sample, sequenced in a study of T-cell reconstitution after alpha-beta-depleted transplantation in children. Unique molecular identifiers were incorporated when the TCRbeta library was constructed. MiXCR was run by TCRdb on the PCR reads, yielding one entry per CDR3 protein. The sample carries hundreds of thousands of distinct CDR3 sequences, roughly 25% recorded once. Sequences were derived from PBMCs, sampled before TCRalphabeta/CD19-depleted stem cell transplant. Every receptor here comes from a girl aged 2 to 10 with Fanconi anemia, due to receive a stem cell transplant.

Many counts were recorded for this clonotype. This chain connects TRBV20-1 to TRBJ1-3; the match to TRBD1 covers 10 bases. Germline V CDR1 and CDR2: DFQATT, SNEGSKA (reference sequence). The V and J ends lost 5 bases and 0 bases, in that order; junction bases with no gene match: 10. There are 17 residues in the CDR3. This chain's CDR3 is CSASPGTGVGSGNTIYF. DNA for the CDR3: TGCAGTGCTTCCCCCGGGACAGGGGTCGGCTCTGGAAACACCATATATTTT.

This clonotype has ten or more counts. The rearrangement links TRBV27 to TRBJ1-5; D gene unclear. CDR1 is MNHEY and CDR2 is SMNVEV in the germline V gene (reference sequence). The V end was cut by 8 bases, the J end by 3 bases, with 8 bases between. The CDR3 consists of 12 residues. In nucleotides, the CDR3 is TGTGCCAGCGCTTTCTACAATCAGCCCCAGCATTTT. It encodes CASAFYNQPQHF.

Comment on this clonotype: Just one base apart from a much larger clone, this may be a read error. The chain employs TRBV7-2 and TRBJ2-7; 10 nucleotides match TRBD2. V was pared by 5 bases and J by 7 bases, with 8 bases of the junction left unmatched. There are 14 residues in the CDR3. In germline, CDR1 is SGHTA, CDR2 FQGNSA. The CDR3 is CASSNSGGLNEQYF. The CDR3 DNA reads TGTGCCAGCAGCAATAGCGGGGGGCTCAATGAGCAGTACTTC.

The chain recombines TRBV29-1 with TRBJ2-7; 7 bases fit TRBD1. V lost 6 bases and J lost 5; bases outside the gene matches: 4. Germline CDR1 and CDR2: SQVTM and ANQGSEA. There are 11 residues in the CDR3. CDR3 sequence (DNA): TGCAGCGTGACAGGGAACCACGAGCAGTACTTC. Its translation is CSVTGNHEQYF.

This clonotype was found many times. The chain joins TRBV29-1 to TRBJ2-3; D unresolved. V was pared by 6 bases and J by 7 bases, with 8 bases between. In germline, CDR1 is SQVTM, CDR2 ANQGSEA. CDR3 size: 10 residues. The CDR3 bases are TGCAGCGTCGGCCAGAATACGCAGTATTTT. Translation: CSVGQNTQYF.

The chain joins TRBV15 to TRBJ2-7; D is ambiguous. V gave up 5 bases and J gave up 2 bases, with 7 bases separating them. The germline gives CDR1 LNHNV, CDR2 YYDKDF (reference sequence). The CDR3 is 12 amino acids. This CDR3 is CATSDKTYEQYF. In DNA form, the CDR3 reads TGTGCCACCAGCGACAAAACCTACGAGCAGTACTTC.

The table lists this clonotype with a count of one. The rearrangement uses TRBV20-1 and TRBJ1-2, with D tentatively TRBD1 (5 bases). CDR1 is DFQATT and CDR2 is SNEGSKA in the germline V gene (reference sequence). The CDR3 has 14 residues. V was pared by 1 base and J by 2 bases, with 11 bases between. CDR3 sequence reads: CSARAPRGNYGYTF. CDR3 DNA: TGCAGTGCTAGAGCCCCACGGGGGAACTATGGCTACACCTTC.

This clonotype was seen more than once but under ten times. The chain has TRBV7-2 and TRBJ2-1; D may be TRBD2 (6 bases). The V end was cut by 4 bases, the J end by 0 bases, with 10 bases between. The CDR3 consists of 15 residues. Germline assignment: CDR1 SGHTA and CDR2 FQGNSA. CDR3 nucleotides: TGTGCCAGCAGCTCGGGACTCGGCTCCTACAATGAGCAGTTCTTC. As protein: CASSSGLGSYNEQFF.

This clonotype showed up many times. CDR3 nucleotide sequence: TGTGCCAGCAGGACAGGGGGCCAGCCCCAGCATTTT. Translated: CASRTGGQPQHF. The V gene is TRBV12-3 or TRBV12-4, the J gene TRBJ1-5; 10 bases are shared with TRBD1. This CDR3 spans 12 amino acids. The trim removed 6 bases at V and 7 bases at J, leaving 0 bases unmatched.

This clonotype was counted many times. The chain couples TRBV6-5 to TRBJ2-1; D possibly uses TRBD1 or TRBD2 (5 bases each). CDR3 length equals 18 residues. V was clipped by 2 bases and J by 5 bases, with 22 bases between them. Germline V CDR1 and CDR2: MNHEY, SVGAGI. DNA of the CDR3: TGTGCCAGCAGTTACGGGACCAAGATAACCCGGCCACACAATGAGCAGTTCTTC. Translated: CASSYGTKITRPHNEQFF.

The sample holds a few counts of this clonotype. This CDR3 is CSARGSREAIYEQYF. CDR3 sequence (DNA): TGCAGTGCTAGGGGGTCGCGGGAGGCCATCTACGAGCAGTACTTC. This chain links TRBV20-1 with TRBJ2-7; 8 positions agree with TRBD2. The CDR3 extends over 15 amino acids. V was pared by 3 bases and J by 3 bases, with 10 bases of the junction left unmatched. Germline V gene data show CDR1 as DFQATT and CDR2 as SNEGSKA (reference sequence).

This clonotype appeared many times. The chain links TRBV29-1 to TRBJ2-5, with 8 nucleotides matching TRBD2. The germline CDR1 and CDR2 sequences are SQVTM and ANQGSEA. The CDR3 consists of 13 residues. The ends lost 7 bases at V and 5 bases at J; junction bases unmatched: 9. The CDR3 bases are TGCAGCGGTGGACTAGCCGTCTCCGAGACCCAGTACTTC. This gives the protein CSGGLAVSETQYF.

This clonotype was detected many times. V and J are TRBV27 and TRBJ2-7; the D gene is possibly TRBD1 (5 bases). V was trimmed by 2 bases and J by 5 bases, leaving 13 bases between them. Germline CDR1 reads MNHEY; CDR2 reads SMNVEV (reference sequence). This CDR3 is built from 14 residues. As DNA, the CDR3 is TGTGCCAGCAGTTTAGGGGCTTCTTGGAACGAGCAGTACTTC. Its translation: CASSLGASWNEQYF.

This clonotype was seen a handful of times. The chain carries TRBV5-1 and TRBJ2-7; 9 positions agree with TRBD2. V lost 3 bases, J lost 3 bases, and 10 bases stayed unmatched. The CDR3 is 16 residues long. The germline V gene encodes CDR1 SGHRS and CDR2 YFSETQ. The CDR3 DNA sequence: TGCGCCAGCAGCTCTGGGGGTAGCGGGAGAAACTACGAGCAGTACTTC. Translating it yields CASSSGGSGRNYEQYF.

This chain connects TRBV7-6 to TRBJ2-7, with TRBD2 matching over 11 bases. The J segment lost 0 bases and the V segment lost 0 bases, leaving 1 base of the junction unmatched. The CDR3 has 16 residues. Germline CDR1 is SGHVS and CDR2 is FNYEAQ. Here the CDR3 reads CASSLAGLAASYEQYF. In DNA form, the CDR3 reads TGTGCCAGCAGCTTAGCGGGACTAGCGGCCTCCTACGAGCAGTACTTC.

This clonotype has just one count. V usage is TRBV10-2 and J usage is TRBJ2-7; 11 bases are shared with TRBD1. The junction had 5 bases not matched to a gene; V was cut back by 10 bases and J by 3 bases. The CDR3 runs to 13 residues. Per the germline V gene, CDR1 is WSHSY and CDR2 is SAAADI. CDR3: CATMGQGGYEQYF. The CDR3 DNA follows: TGCGCCACCATGGGACAGGGGGGCTACGAGCAGTACTTC.

This chain connects TRBV2 to TRBJ2-1, with 10 bases lining up with TRBD2. V lost 1 base to trimming and J lost 10 bases; unmatched junction nucleotides: 7. The germline gives CDR1 SNHLY, CDR2 FYNNEI. The CDR3 length is 15 residues. The CDR3 bases are TGTGCCAGCAGTGAAGGGAGCGGGGGGGCCGGAGAGCAGTTCTTC. The encoded protein is CASSEGSGGAGEQFF.

This clonotype has only one observation. The genes are TRBV11-2 and TRBJ2-1; TRBD2 matches 9 bases. Germline V lookup: CDR1 SGHAT, CDR2 FQNNGV. Trimming at V came to 2 bases and at J to 3 bases, leaving 2 bases not matched to a gene. This CDR3 is built from 15 residues. CDR3 nucleotides: TGTGCCAGCAGCTTACAGCGGGGGGACTACAATGAGCAGTTCTTC. It codes for CASSLQRGDYNEQFF.

The rearrangement joins TRBV4-2 to TRBJ1-1; D gene uncertain. Trimming pared 0 bases from V and 10 bases from J, leaving 9 bases between. The germline gives CDR1 LGHNA, CDR2 YNFKEQ. The CDR3 is 12 residues long. The CDR3 sequence is CASSQDQYLAFF. The CDR3 DNA sequence: TGTGCCAGCAGCCAAGATCAGTATCTAGCTTTCTTT.

To note about this clonotype: One end of the junction varies from germline; a read error may be responsible. The chain employs TRBV29-1 and TRBJ2-7; TRBD1 aligns across 10 bases. This CDR3 has 13 residues. The germline CDR1 and CDR2 sequences are SQVTM and ANQGSEA. CDR3 coding DNA: TGCAGCATTGAAGGACAGGGGGTTTACGAGCAGTACTTC. Amino acid sequence: CSIEGQGVYEQYF.

There are a few counts of this clonotype. This chain uses TRBV5-5 with TRBJ2-1; TRBD2 agrees at 10 bases. This CDR3 has 15 amino acids. The V and J ends lost 2 bases and 4 bases, in that order; junction bases with no gene match: 3. Germline V gene data show CDR1 as SGHKS and CDR2 as YYEKEE (reference sequence). The CDR3 loop reads CASSLGTSEYNEQFF. CDR3 coding DNA: TGTGCCAGCAGCTTAGGGACTAGCGAATACAATGAGCAGTTCTTC.

This clonotype has only a few counts. J is TRBJ2-1 and V is TRBV24-1; 9 bases are a match to TRBD1. Germline lookup yields CDR1 KGHDR and CDR2 SFDVKD. The ends lost 7 bases at V and 8 bases at J; junction bases unmatched: 17. This CDR3 spans 17 amino acids. The DNA of the CDR3 is TGTGCCACCAGGCCGGGACAGGGTTTTCGCATACGGGATGAGCAGTTCTTC. It codes for CATRPGQGFRIRDEQFF.

This clonotype was seen at least ten times. V and J are TRBV20-1 and TRBJ2-2; 9 nucleotides match TRBD2. This CDR3 spans 16 amino acids. Germline CDR1 and CDR2: DFQATT and SNEGSKA (reference sequence). After removal of 0 bases from V and 7 bases from J, the junction contained 9 bases not matched to a gene. The CDR3, as DNA: TGCAGTGCTAGAGATGCCCTAGCGGGAAGGGGCGGGGAGCTGTTTTTT. This sequence encodes CSARDALAGRGGELFF.

This clonotype was seen many times. The CDR3 DNA sequence: TGTGCCATCAGTGTTAGCGGGGGACAAGAGACCCAGTACTTC. Translating gives CAISVSGGQETQYF. This chain uses TRBV10-3 with TRBJ2-5, with 9 bases lining up with TRBD2. This CDR3 comprises 14 residues. Unmatched junction bases numbered 2, after V lost 4 bases and J lost 2 bases. CDR1 ENHRY and CDR2 SYGVKD come from the germline V gene.

In this sample, this clonotype turned up many times. The V and J genes are TRBV29-1 and TRBJ2-4; D gene unclear. The germline CDR1 and CDR2 sequences are SQVTM and ANQGSEA. The length of the CDR3 is 14 residues. V lost 6 bases, J lost 7 bases, and 19 bases lay in between. The CDR3 DNA reads TGCAGCGTGGAACTCACGCAGCAAGGGAACATTCAGTACTTC. Translating gives CSVELTQQGNIQYF. The entire variable domain, with the rest obtained from reference TRBV29-1 and TRBJ2-4, is as follows: SAVISQKPSRDICQRGTSLTIQCQVDSQVTMMFWYRQQPGQSLTLIATANQGSEATYESGFVIDKFPISRPNLTFSTLTVSNMSPEDSSIYLCSVELTQQGNIQYFGAGTRLSVL.

Ten or more counts support this clonotype. This chain uses TRBV7-6 with TRBJ2-1; D gene uncertain. The ends were cut back, 1 base at V and 8 bases at J, with 9 bases in the middle. This CDR3 is 13 amino acids long. Per germline, CDR1 SGHVS and CDR2 FNYEAQ. The CDR3 DNA reads as TGTGCCAGCAGCTTAGTGCGGCCTTATGAGCAGTTCTTC. It specifies CASSLVRPYEQFF.